Following are 14 T cell receptor beta chains from one sample sequenced in a study of response to subunit inactivated influenza vaccine (dated by TCRdb to 2017 to 2018). Preparation of the library involved RT-PCR. The instrument given in TCRdb is Illumina HiSeq 2500. TCRdb itself trimmed the public reads at Q25 with fastp, ran MiXCR and retained productive beta chains. Rows are combined by CDR3 protein, so each entry shows the most common genes and DNA. The sample table contains about 520,000 distinct CDR3 sequences; only one count was recorded for about 7.2% of them. The leading ten clones occupy around 13% of the sample. The sequences come from PBMCs from blood, collected around 25 months after vaccination. The receptor source for this set is a man between 45 and 75 years old who received an inactivated influenza vaccine. Donor details come from another sample of the same person, matched by shared clones.

Ten or more counts support this clonotype. This chain uses TRBV18 with TRBJ2-2; D remains unclear. Looked up from germline, CDR1 is KGHSH and CDR2 is LQKENI. The CDR3 sequence is 17 residues long. The ends were cut back, 2 bases at V and 0 bases at J, with 13 bases in the middle. Here the CDR3 DNA reads TGTGCCAGCTCACCAAGAAATACAGCTTCGAACACCGGGGAGCTGTTTTTT. Its protein product is CASSPRNTASNTGELFF.

This clonotype was found a few times. The chain is built from TRBV7-9 and TRBJ2-5, with 8 bases aligning to TRBD2. From germline, CDR1 is SEHNR and CDR2 FQNEAQ (reference sequence). V lost 5 bases to trimming and J lost 5 bases; unmatched junction nucleotides: 13. There are 16 residues in the CDR3. The CDR3 loop is CASSPLSGGESETQYF. CDR3 DNA sequence: TGTGCCAGCAGCCCTCTGAGCGGGGGCGAAAGTGAGACCCAGTACTTC.

This chain links TRBV11-2 with TRBJ1-2, with D unclear. There are 13 residues in the CDR3. The V and J ends lost 9 bases and 3 bases respectively, with 14 bases between them. Germline V gives CDR1 SGHAT, CDR2 FQNNGV. This CDR3 reads CASGQVMDYGYTF. CDR3 DNA: TGTGCCAGTGGGCAGGTGATGGACTATGGCTACACCTTC.

The chain carries TRBV2 and TRBJ1-2; no clear D. V gave up 2 bases and J gave up 2 bases, with 9 bases separating them. In germline, CDR1 is SNHLY, CDR2 FYNNEI. The CDR3 runs to 14 residues. In nucleotides, the CDR3 is TGTGCCAGCAGTGAACTTGAGACAAACTATGGCTACACCTTC. Translated, it gives CASSELETNYGYTF.

This clonotype was recorded many times. The chain uses TRBV4-3 and TRBJ2-3; 7 bases agree with TRBD2. Germline CDR1 LGHNA, CDR2 YSLEER. V was pared by 1 base and J by 2 bases, with 6 bases of the junction left unmatched. This CDR3 comprises 16 residues. The CDR3 DNA follows: TGCGCCAGCAGCCAAGCGGCCGGGGGGTCCACAGATACGCAGTATTTT. Its translation: CASSQAAGGSTDTQYF.

This clonotype turned up a few times. The chain couples TRBV12-3 or TRBV12-4 to TRBJ2-7; TRBD1 matches 9 bases. V lost 6 bases and J lost 6; bases outside the gene matches: 9. The CDR3 is made up of 14 amino acids. CDR3 sequence reads: CASSPGTGIAEQYF. The CDR3 bases are TGTGCCAGCAGCCCAGGGACAGGGATCGCCGAGCAGTACTTC.

At least ten counts were recorded for this clonotype. The chain is built from TRBV6-5 and TRBJ2-2; 8 nucleotides agree with TRBD2. Germline CDR1 MNHEY, CDR2 SVGAGI. The CDR3 totals 16 residues. Trimming took 3 bases from V and 8 from J; bases not matched to a gene: 11. The CDR3 DNA is TGTGCCAGCAGTTATTCGGGGACTAGGGGAAGAGGGGAGCTGTTTTTT. Translation gives CASSYSGTRGRGELFF.

V usage is TRBV9 and J usage is TRBJ1-3; the match to TRBD1 covers 10 bases. V trimming: 3 bases; J trimming: 4 bases; junction bases outside the gene matches: 7. The CDR3 length is 16 residues. The germline V gene encodes CDR1 SGDLS and CDR2 YYNGEE. Here the CDR3 reads CASSAGDRGWGNTIYF. In DNA, the CDR3 is TGTGCCAGCAGCGCCGGGGACAGGGGATGGGGAAACACCATATATTTT. The full variable domain, completed using reference TRBV9 and TRBJ1-3, is DSGVTQTPKHLITATGQRVTLRCSPRSGDLSVYWYQQSLDQGLQFLIQYYNGEERAKGNILERFSAQQFPDLHSELNLSSLELGDSALYFCASSAGDRGWGNTIYFGEGSWLTVV.

V and J are TRBV20-1 and TRBJ2-3, with 10 positions matching TRBD2. Per the germline V gene, CDR1 is DFQATT and CDR2 is SNEGSKA (reference sequence). V trimming: 6 bases; J trimming: 6 bases; junction bases outside the gene matches: 9. The length of the CDR3 is 14 residues. The DNA for the CDR3 is TGCAGTGCGAGTAGCGGGAGGAGGTGGGATACGCAGTATTTT. Translating it yields CSASSGRRWDTQYF.

In this sample, this clonotype turned up a few times. The CDR3 DNA reads TGTGCCAGCAACAGGCCGGCCCAAGAGACCCAGTACTTC. Protein product: CASNRPAQETQYF. The chain recombines TRBV7-9 with TRBJ2-5; D is possibly TRBD1 (5 bases). Trimming removed 7 bases from V and 1 base from J, with 10 bases in between. The germline V gene has CDR1 SEHNR and CDR2 FQNEAQ (reference sequence). This CDR3 region has 13 residues.

The chain carries TRBV5-4 and TRBJ2-5; 10 positions match TRBD2. The CDR3 sequence is 16 residues long. Losses at the gene ends were 0 bases for V and 1 base for J; bases not matched to a gene: 3. CDR1 and CDR2 (germline): SGHNT, YYREEE (reference sequence). CDR3: CASSLGSGGIQETQYF. The CDR3 DNA reads TGTGCCAGCAGCTTGGGTAGCGGGGGGATCCAAGAGACCCAGTACTTC.

This clonotype was counted many times. The chain carries TRBV5-6 and TRBJ1-2; tentatively, D is TRBD1 (5 bases). The germline gives CDR1 SGHDT, CDR2 YYEEEE. The CDR3 contains 17 residues. The V end lost 0 bases, the J end lost 0 bases, and 15 bases lay between the germline ends. CDR3 protein: CASSLARQGTANYGYTF. The CDR3 DNA is TGTGCCAGCAGCTTGGCCCGGCAAGGGACCGCTAACTATGGCTACACCTTC.

This chain joins TRBV6-5 and TRBJ1-1, with 7 bases aligning to TRBD1. The CDR3 is 16 residues long. Germline CDR1 is MNHEY and CDR2 is SVGAGI. Germline trimming cut 4 bases from V and 4 bases from J; bases unmatched to any gene: 12. CDR3 sequence: CASSSSQTGMITEAFF. CDR3 DNA sequence: TGTGCCAGCAGTTCTTCTCAGACAGGGATGATCACTGAAGCTTTCTTT.

The rearrangement uses TRBV12-3 or TRBV12-4 and TRBJ2-7, with TRBD2 matching 10 bases. Trimming took 2 bases from V and 2 from J; bases not matched to a gene: 15. CDR3 length: 19 amino acids. The CDR3 is CASSLNPDPWTSGPYEQYF. In DNA, the CDR3 is TGTGCCAGCAGTTTAAACCCCGACCCGTGGACTAGCGGACCCTACGAGCAGTACTTC.